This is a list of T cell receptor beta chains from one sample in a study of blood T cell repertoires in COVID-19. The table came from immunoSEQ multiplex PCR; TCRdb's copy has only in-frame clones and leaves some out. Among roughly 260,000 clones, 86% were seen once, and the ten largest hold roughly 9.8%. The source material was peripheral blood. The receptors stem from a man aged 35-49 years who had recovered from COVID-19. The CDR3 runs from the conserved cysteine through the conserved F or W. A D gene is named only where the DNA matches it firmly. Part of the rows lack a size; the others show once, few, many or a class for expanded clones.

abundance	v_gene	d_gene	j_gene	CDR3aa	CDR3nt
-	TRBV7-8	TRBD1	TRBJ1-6	CASSLARDRGNSPLHF	TGTGCCAGCAGCTTAGCCCGAGACAGGGGAAATTCACCCCTCCACTTT
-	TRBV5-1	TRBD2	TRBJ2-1	CASSNRGDPYNEQFF	TGCGCCAGCAGCAACCGGGGGGACCCATACAATGAGCAGTTCTTC
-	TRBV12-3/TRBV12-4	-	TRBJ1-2	CASSLRGDGYTF	TGTGCCAGCAGTTTAAGGGGTGATGGCTACACCTTC
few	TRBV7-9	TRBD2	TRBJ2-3	CASSPLAGVVTDTQYF	TGTGCCAGCAGCCCCTTAGCGGGAGTGGTGACAGATACGCAGTATTTT
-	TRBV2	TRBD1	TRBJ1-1	CASSGGQSRPRGAFF	TGTGCCAGCAGTGGGGGACAGTCGCGTCCCAGGGGGGCTTTCTTT
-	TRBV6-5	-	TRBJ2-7	CASSGSYEQYF	TGTGCCAGCAGCGGGAGCTACGAGCAGTACTTC
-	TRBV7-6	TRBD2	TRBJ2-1	CASSLARAGGHNEQFF	TGTGCCAGCAGCTTAGCGCGGGCGGGGGGGCACAATGAGCAGTTCTTC
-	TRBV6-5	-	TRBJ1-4	CASSYATAINEKLFF	TGTGCCAGCAGTTACGCGACTGCTATTAATGAAAAACTGTTTTTT
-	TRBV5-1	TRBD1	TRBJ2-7	CASSLVGQGIYEQYF	TGCGCCAGCAGCTTGGTTGGACAGGGAATTTACGAGCAGTACTTC
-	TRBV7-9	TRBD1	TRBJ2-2	CASSSRGPGTGELFF	TGTGCCAGCAGCTCCAGGGGGCCGGGCACCGGGGAGCTGTTTTTT
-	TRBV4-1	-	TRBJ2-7	CASSQDARSPYEQYF	TGCGCCAGCAGCCAAGATGCTAGAAGCCCCTACGAGCAGTACTTC
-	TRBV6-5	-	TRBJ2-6	CASTLWEGANVLTF	TGTGCCAGCACGCTTTGGGAGGGGGCCAACGTCCTGACTTTC
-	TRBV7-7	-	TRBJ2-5	CASSLMGQGKQETQYF	TGTGCCAGCAGCTTAATGGGCCAGGGAAAACAAGAGACCCAGTACTTC
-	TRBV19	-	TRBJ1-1	CASRAGRVGVEAFF	TGTGCCAGTAGAGCGGGCAGGGTCGGGGTTGAAGCTTTCTTT
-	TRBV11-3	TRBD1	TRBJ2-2	CASSNRGNTGELFF	TGTGCCAGCTCAAACAGGGGAAACACCGGGGAGCTGTTTTTT
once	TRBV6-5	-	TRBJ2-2	CASSYRYPYGTGELFF	TGTGCCAGCAGTTACCGCTATCCGTACGGTACCGGGGAGCTGTTTTTT
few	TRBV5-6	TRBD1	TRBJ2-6	CASSPPVWDRATGANVLTF	TGTGCCAGCAGCCCACCTGTCTGGGACAGGGCGACTGGGGCCAACGTCCTGACTTTC
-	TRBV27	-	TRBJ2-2	CASNPQGINTGELFF	TGTGCCAGCAATCCGCAGGGAATAAACACCGGGGAGCTGTTTTTT
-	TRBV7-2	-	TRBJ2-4	CASSLRGTNIQYF	TGTGCCAGCAGCTTAAGAGGAACAAACATTCAGTACTTC
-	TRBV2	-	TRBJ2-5	CASRNGGQETQYF	TGTGCCAGCAGGAACGGGGGCCAAGAGACCCAGTACTTC
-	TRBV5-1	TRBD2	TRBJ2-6	CASSLNSGRVSGANVLTF	TGCGCCAGCAGCTTGAATAGCGGGAGAGTAAGTGGGGCCAACGTCCTGACTTTC
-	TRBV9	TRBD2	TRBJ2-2	CASSVLAADFFAGELFF	TGTGCCAGCAGCGTACTAGCGGCCGATTTTTTCGCCGGGGAGCTGTTTTTT
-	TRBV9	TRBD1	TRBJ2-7	CASSGGQTGYEQYF	TGTGCCAGCAGCGGGGGACAGACTGGATACGAGCAGTACTTC
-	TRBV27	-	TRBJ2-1	CASSLRVGQAGHEQFF	TGTGCCAGCAGTTTAAGAGTGGGCCAAGCAGGCCATGAGCAGTTCTTC